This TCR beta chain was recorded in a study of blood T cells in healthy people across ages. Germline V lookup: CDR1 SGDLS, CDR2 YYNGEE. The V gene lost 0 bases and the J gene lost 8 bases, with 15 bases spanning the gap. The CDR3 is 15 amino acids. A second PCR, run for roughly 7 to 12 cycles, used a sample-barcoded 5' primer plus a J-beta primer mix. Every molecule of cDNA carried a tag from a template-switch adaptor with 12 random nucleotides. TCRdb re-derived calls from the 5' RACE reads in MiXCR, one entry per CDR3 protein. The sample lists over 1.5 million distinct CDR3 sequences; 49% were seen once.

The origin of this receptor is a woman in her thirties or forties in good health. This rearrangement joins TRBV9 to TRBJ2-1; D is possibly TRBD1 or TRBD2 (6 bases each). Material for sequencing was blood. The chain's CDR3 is CASSVGWGARDEQFF. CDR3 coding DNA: TGTGCCAGCAGCGTAGGGTGGGGGGCGAGGGATGAGCAGTTCTTC.